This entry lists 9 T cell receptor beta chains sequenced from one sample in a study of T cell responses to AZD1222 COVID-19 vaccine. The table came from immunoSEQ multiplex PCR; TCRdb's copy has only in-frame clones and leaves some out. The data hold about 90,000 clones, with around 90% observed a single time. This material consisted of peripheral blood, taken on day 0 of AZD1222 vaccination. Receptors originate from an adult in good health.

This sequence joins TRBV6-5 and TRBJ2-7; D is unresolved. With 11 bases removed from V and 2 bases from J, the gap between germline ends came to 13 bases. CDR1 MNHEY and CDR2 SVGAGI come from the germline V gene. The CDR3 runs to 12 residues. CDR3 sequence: CADQPRPYEQYF. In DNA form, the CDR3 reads TGTGCCGATCAACCTAGACCCTACGAGCAGTACTTC.

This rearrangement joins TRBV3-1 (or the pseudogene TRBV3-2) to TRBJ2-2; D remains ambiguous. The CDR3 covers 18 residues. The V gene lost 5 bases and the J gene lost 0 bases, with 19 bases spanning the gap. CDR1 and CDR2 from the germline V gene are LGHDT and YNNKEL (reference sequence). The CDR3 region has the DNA TGTGCCAGCAGCGGCCGGATGTTGGCGCCTTCGAACACCGGGGAGCTGTTTTTT. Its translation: CASSGRMLAPSNTGELFF.

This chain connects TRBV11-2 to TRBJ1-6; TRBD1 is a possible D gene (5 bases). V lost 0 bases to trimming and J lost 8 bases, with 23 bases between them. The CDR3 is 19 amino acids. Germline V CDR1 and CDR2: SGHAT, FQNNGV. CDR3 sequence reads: CASSLDGPGFGYSDSPLHF. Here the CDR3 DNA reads TGTGCCAGCAGCTTAGATGGACCAGGGTTCGGATATAGTGATTCACCCCTCCACTTT.

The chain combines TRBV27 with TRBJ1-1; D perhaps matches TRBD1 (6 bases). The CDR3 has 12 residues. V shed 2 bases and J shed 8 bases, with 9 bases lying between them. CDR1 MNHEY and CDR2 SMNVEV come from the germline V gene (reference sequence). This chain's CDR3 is CASSLQGREAFF. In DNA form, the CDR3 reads TGTGCCAGCAGTTTACAGGGGCGAGAAGCTTTCTTT.

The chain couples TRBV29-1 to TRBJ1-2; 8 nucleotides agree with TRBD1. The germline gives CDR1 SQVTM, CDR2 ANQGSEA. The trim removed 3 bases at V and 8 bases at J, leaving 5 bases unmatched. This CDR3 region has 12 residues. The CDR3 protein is CSVESTGVGYTF. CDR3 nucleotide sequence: TGCAGCGTTGAGTCGACAGGGGTCGGCTACACCTTC.

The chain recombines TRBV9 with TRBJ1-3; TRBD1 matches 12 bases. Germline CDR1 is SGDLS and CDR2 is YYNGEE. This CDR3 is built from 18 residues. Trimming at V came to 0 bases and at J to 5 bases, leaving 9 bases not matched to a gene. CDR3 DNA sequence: TGTGCCAGCAGCGTAGGGATTGGGACAGGGGGCGTGAGAAACACCATATATTTT. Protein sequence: CASSVGIGTGGVRNTIYF.

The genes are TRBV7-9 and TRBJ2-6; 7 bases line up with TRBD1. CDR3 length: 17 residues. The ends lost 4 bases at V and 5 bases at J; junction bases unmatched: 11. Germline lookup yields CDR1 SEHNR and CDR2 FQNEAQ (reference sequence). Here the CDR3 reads CASSWRTGPSRANVLTF. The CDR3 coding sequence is TGTGCCAGCAGCTGGCGGACAGGCCCTTCGAGGGCCAACGTCCTGACTTTC. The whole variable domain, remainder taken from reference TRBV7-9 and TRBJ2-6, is DTGVSQNPRHKITKRGQNVTFRCDPISEHNRLYWYRQTLGQGPEFLTYFQNEAQLEKSRLLSDRFSAERPKGSFSTLEIQRTEQGDSAMYLCASSWRTGPSRANVLTFGAGSRLTVL.

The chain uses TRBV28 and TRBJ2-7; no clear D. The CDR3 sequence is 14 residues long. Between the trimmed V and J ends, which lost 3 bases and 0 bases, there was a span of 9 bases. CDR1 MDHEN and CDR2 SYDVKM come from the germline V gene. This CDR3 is CASSFSSGSYEQYF. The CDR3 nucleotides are TGTGCCAGCAGTTTTTCATCAGGCTCCTACGAGCAGTACTTC.

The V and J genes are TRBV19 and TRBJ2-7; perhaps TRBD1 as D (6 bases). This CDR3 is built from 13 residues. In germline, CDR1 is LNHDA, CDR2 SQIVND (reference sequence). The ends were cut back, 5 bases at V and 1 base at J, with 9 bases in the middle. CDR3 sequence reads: CASSWDTSYEQYF. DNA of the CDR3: TGTGCCAGTAGTTGGGACACTTCCTACGAGCAGTACTTC.